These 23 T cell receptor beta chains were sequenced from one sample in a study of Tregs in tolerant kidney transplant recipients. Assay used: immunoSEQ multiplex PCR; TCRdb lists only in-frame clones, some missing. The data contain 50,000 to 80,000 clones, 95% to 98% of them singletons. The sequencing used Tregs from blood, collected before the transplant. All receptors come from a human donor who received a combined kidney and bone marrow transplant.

This chain's CDR3 is CASSPGQGPQFF. The CDR3 DNA sequence: TGTGCCAGCAGCCCAGGACAGGGTCCGCAGTTCTTC. The V gene is TRBV7-9, the J gene TRBJ2-1, with 8 positions matching TRBD1. J was trimmed by 12 bases and V by 5 bases; bases with no gene match: 6. The V gene's germline CDR1 is SEHNR and CDR2 FQNEAQ (reference sequence). The CDR3 is made up of 12 amino acids.

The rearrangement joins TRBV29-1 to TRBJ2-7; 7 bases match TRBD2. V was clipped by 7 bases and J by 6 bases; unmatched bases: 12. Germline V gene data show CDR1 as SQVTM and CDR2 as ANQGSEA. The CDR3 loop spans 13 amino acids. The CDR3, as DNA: TGCAGCGGTTGTGGGACTACCGGGTTCGAGCAGTACTTC. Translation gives CSGCGTTGFEQYF.

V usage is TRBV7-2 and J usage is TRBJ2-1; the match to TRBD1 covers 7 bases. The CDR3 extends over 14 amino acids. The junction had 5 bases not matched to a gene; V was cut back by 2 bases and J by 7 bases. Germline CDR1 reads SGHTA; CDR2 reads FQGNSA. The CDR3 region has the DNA TGTGCCAGCAGCTTAACTAGGGGGCGAAATGAGCAGTTCTTC. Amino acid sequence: CASSLTRGRNEQFF.

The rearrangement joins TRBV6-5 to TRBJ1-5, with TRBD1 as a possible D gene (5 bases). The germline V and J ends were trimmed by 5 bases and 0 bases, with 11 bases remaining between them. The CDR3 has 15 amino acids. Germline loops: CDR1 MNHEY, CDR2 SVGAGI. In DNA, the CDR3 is TGTGCCAGCAGTCGGACAATGACTAGCAATCAGCCCCAGCATTTT. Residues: CASSRTMTSNQPQHF.

The CDR3 spells CASSPGTGGSYEQYF. CDR3 coding DNA: TGTGCCAGCTCACCAGGGACAGGGGGGTCCTACGAGCAGTACTTC. The chain employs TRBV18 and TRBJ2-7, with TRBD1 matching 11 bases. This CDR3 is 15 amino acids long. Germline CDR1 reads KGHSH; CDR2 reads LQKENI. After removal of 2 bases from V and 1 base from J, the junction contained 1 base not matched to a gene.

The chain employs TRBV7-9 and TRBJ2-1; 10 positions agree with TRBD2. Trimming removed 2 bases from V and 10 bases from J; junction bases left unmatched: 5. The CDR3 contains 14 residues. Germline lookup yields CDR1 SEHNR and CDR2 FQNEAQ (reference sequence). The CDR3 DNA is TGTGCCAGCAGCTTAAGCGGGGGGGCAGGAGAGCAGTTCTTC. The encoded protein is CASSLSGGAGEQFF.

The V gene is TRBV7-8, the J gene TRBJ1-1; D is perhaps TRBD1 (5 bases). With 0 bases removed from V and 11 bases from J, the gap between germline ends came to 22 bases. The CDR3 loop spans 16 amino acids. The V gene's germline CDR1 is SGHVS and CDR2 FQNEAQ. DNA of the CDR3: TGTGCCAGCAGCTTAGCCCCCTTGACGGGGGGTATGGAGGCTTTCTTT. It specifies CASSLAPLTGGMEAFF.

CDR3 nucleotide sequence: TGCGCCAGCAGCCAAGTCGGAGCACTTACCTACGAGCAGTACTTC. Its protein is CASSQVGALTYEQYF. This chain uses TRBV4-3 with TRBJ2-7; no reliable D call. This CDR3 comprises 15 residues. Trimming stripped 1 base from V and 2 bases from J, with 12 bases between. Per germline, CDR1 LGHNA and CDR2 YSLEER.

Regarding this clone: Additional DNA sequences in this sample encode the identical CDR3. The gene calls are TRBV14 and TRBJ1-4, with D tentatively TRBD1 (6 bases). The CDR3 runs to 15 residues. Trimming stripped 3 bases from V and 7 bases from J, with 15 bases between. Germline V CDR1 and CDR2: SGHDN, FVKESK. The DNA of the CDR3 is TGTGCCAGCAGCCAGGGTCCAGGACAGCTTGAAAAACTGTTTTTT. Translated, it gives CASSQGPGQLEKLFF.

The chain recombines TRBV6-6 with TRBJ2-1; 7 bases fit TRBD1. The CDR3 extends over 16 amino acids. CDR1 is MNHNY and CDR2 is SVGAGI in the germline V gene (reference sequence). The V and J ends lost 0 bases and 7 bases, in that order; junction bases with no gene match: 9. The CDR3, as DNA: TGTGCCAGCAGTTACTCATTGACAGGGCTATGGAATGAGCAGTTCTTC. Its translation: CASSYSLTGLWNEQFF.

The CDR3 spells CASVGTSGGSYNEQFF. The CDR3 bases are TGCGCCAGCGTGGGGACTAGCGGGGGATCATACAATGAGCAGTTCTTC. The rearrangement uses TRBV5-1 and TRBJ2-1; 14 positions agree with TRBD2. Germline CDR1 SGHRS, CDR2 YFSETQ. J lost 4 bases, V lost 7 bases, and 7 bases had no gene match. The CDR3 runs to 16 residues. The full variable domain, in which reference TRBV5-1 and TRBJ2-1 provide the parts outside the CDR3, is KAGVTQTPRYLIKTRGQQVTLSCSPISGHRSVSWYQQTPGQGLQFLFEYFSETQRNKGNFPGRFSGRQFSNSRSEMNVSTLELGDSALYLCASVGTSGGSYNEQFFGPGTRLTVL.

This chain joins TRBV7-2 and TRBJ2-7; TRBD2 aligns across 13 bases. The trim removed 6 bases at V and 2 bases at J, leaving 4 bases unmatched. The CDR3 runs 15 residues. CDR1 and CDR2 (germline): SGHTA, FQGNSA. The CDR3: CASSLLAGGPYEQYF. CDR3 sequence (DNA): TGTGCCAGCAGTCTACTAGCGGGAGGGCCCTACGAGCAGTACTTC.

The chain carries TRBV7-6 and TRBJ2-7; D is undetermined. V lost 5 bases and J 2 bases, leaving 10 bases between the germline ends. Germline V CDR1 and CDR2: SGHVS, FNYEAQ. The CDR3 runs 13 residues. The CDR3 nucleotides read TGTGCCAGCAGCCCCGACTTTGCCTACGAGCAGTACTTC. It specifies CASSPDFAYEQYF.

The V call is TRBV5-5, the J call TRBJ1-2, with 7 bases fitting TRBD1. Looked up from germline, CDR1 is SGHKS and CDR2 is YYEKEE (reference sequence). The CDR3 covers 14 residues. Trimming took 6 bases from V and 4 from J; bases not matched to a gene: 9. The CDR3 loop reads CASNLQTGLYGYTF. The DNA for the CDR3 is TGTGCCAGCAACCTCCAGACAGGGCTCTATGGCTACACCTTC.

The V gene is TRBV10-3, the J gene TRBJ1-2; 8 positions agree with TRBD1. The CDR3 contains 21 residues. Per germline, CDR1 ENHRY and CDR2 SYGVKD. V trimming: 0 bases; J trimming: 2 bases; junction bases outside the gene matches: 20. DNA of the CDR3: TGTGCCATCAGTGAGTCGGCAGGGGGCCGGGCCCTTAAAAAGAACAACTATGGCTACACCTTC. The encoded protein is CAISESAGGRALKKNNYGYTF.

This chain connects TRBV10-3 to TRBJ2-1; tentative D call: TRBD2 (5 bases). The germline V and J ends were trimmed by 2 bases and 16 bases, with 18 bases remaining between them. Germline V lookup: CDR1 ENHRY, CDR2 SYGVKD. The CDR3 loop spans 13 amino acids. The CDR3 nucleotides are TGTGCCATCAGTGAGGGACTGAACAATTCAAAATTCTTC. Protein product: CAISEGLNNSKFF.

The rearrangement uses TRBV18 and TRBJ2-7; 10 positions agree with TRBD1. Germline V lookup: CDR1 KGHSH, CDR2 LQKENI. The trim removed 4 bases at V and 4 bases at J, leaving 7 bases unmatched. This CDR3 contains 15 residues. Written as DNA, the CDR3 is TGTGCCAGCTCACAAAAGACAGGGGGCGAGTACGAGCAGTACTTC. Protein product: CASSQKTGGEYEQYF.

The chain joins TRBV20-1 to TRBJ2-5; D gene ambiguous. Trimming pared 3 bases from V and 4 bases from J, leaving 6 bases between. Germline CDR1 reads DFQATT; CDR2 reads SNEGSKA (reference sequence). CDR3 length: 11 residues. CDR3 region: CSARGRETQYF. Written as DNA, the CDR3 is TGCAGTGCTAGGGGCAGAGAGACCCAGTACTTC.

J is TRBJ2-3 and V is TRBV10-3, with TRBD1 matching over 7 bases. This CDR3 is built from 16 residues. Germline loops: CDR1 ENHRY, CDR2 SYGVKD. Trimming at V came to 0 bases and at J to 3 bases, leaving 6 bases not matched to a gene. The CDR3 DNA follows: TGTGCCATCAGTGAGTCGGGGGACAGATGGACAGATACGCAGTATTTT. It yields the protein CAISESGDRWTDTQYF.

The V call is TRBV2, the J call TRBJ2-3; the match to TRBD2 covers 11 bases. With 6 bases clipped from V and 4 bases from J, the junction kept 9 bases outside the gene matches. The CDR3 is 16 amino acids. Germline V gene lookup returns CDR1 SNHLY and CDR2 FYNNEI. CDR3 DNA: TGTGCCAGCAGGGGGAGTAGCGGGAGGGTCCCAGATACGCAGTATTTT. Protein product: CASRGSSGRVPDTQYF.

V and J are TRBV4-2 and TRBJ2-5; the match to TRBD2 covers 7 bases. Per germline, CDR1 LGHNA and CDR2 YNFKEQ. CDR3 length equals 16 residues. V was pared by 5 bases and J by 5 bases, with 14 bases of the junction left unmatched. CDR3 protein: CASSTGGGSQAETQYF. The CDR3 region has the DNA TGTGCCAGCAGCACGGGGGGAGGGTCACAAGCGGAGACCCAGTACTTC.

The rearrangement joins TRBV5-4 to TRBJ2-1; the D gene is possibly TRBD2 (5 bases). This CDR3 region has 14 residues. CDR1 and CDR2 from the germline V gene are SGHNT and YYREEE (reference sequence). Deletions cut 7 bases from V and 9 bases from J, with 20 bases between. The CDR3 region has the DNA TGTGCCAGCCAACCCCGAGTGGACTTAAGTGAGCAGTTCTTC. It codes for CASQPRVDLSEQFF.

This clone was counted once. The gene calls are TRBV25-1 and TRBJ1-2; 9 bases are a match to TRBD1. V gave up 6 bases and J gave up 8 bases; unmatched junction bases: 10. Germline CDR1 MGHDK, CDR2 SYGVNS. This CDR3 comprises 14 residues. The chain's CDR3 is CASSQNGQGRGYTF. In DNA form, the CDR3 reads TGTGCCAGCAGCCAGAACGGACAGGGGAGAGGCTACACCTTC.